These T cell receptor beta chains were read from a single sample in a study of T cell responses to AZD1222 COVID-19 vaccine. TCRdb's copy holds only in-frame clones and misses some; the assay was immunoSEQ multiplex PCR. The data show around 100,000 clones, with around nine tenths seen just once and about 8.7% held by the top ten. The material sequenced was peripheral blood, taken on day 0 of AZD1222 vaccination. The origin of the receptors is an adult in good health. Each CDR3 is given with its conserved first and last residue. The order of the fields is J gene, V gene, D gene, clone size, CDR3 protein, CDR3 DNA. The D gene is left open where the match is weak. Size tells how often a clone was seen (once, few, many) or the class of an expanded clone, and some rows leave it out.

>TRBJ2-7|TRBV6-5|TRBD1|.
CACQRTGVAEQYF
TGTGCCTGCCAACGGACAGGGGTGGCCGAGCAGTACTTC
>TRBJ2-2|TRBV24-1|TRBD1|.
CATSDLQGDSGELFF
TGTGCCACCAGTGATTTACAGGGGGACTCCGGGGAGCTGTTTTTT
>TRBJ1-2|TRBV7-9|TRBD1|once
CASSLSLTGADGYTF
TGTGCCAGCAGCTTATCACTGACAGGGGCGGATGGCTACACCTTC
>TRBJ1-6|TRBV6-5|TRBD1|.
CASRVNRDSRSPLHF
TGTGCCAGCAGAGTCAACCGGGACAGTAGATCACCCCTCCACTTT
>TRBJ2-6|TRBV14|.|.
CASSQEQSWGSGANVLTF
TGTGCCAGCAGCCAAGAGCAGTCCTGGGGCTCTGGGGCCAACGTCCTGACTTTC
>TRBJ1-5|TRBV7-9|.|.
CASSLDGPNQPQHF
TGTGCCAGCAGCTTGGACGGGCCCAATCAGCCCCAGCATTTT
>TRBJ2-7|TRBV9|.|.
CASSGRSYEQYF
TGTGCCAGCAGCGGGAGATCCTACGAGCAGTACTTC
>TRBJ2-5|TRBV24-1|.|.
CATSDFAAGAKKETQYF
TGTGCCACCAGTGATTTTGCGGCTGGGGCTAAAAAAGAGACCCAGTACTTC
>TRBJ1-4|TRBV18|.|once
CASSPQDAFSEKLFF
TGTGCCAGCTCACCTCAGGACGCTTTCTCTGAAAAACTGTTTTTT
>TRBJ1-2|TRBV9|.|once
CASSVGGGGNYGYTF
TGTGCCAGCAGCGTAGGAGGCGGGGGAAACTATGGCTACACCTTC
>TRBJ1-2|TRBV7-2|TRBD1|once
CASSQSGQGGYGYTF
TGTGCCAGCAGCCAATCGGGACAGGGGGGCTATGGCTACACCTTC
>TRBJ1-1|TRBV7-9|.|.
CASSLEALGAFF
TGTGCCAGCAGCTTAGAGGCACTGGGGGCTTTCTTT